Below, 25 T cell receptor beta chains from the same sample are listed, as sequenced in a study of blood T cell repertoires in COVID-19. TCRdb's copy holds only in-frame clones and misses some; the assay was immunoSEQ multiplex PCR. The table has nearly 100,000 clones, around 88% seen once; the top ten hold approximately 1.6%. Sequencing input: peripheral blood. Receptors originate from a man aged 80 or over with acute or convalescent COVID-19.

In DNA form, the CDR3 reads TGTGCCAGCAGCTTACGCCTTACTAACACAGATACGCAGTATTTT. It encodes CASSLRLTNTDTQYF. V is TRBV7-3 and J is TRBJ2-3, with D unresolved. Germline V lookup: CDR1 SGHTA, CDR2 FQGTGA. V dropped 2 bases and J dropped 2 bases, with 11 bases sitting between them. The CDR3 is 15 amino acids. The complete variable domain, with remaining parts taken from reference TRBV7-3 and TRBJ2-3, reads GAGVSQTPSNKVTEKGKYVELRCDPISGHTALYWYRQSLGQGPEFLIYFQGTGAADDSGLPNDRFFAVRPEGSVSTLKIQRTERGDSAVYLCASSLRLTNTDTQYFGPGTRLTVL.

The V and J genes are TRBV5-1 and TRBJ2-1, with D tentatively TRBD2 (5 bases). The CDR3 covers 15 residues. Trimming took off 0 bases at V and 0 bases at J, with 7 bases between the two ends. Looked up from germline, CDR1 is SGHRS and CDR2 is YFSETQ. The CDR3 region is CASSLESGSYNEQFF. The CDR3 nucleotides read TGCGCCAGCAGCTTGGAAAGCGGCTCCTACAATGAGCAGTTCTTC.

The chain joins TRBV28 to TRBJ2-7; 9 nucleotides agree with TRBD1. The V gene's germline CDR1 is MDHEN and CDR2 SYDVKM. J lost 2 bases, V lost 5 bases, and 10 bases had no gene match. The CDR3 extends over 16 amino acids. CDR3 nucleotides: TGTGCCAGCAGTAAATACAGGGGGCTCAAGGCCTACGAGCAGTACTTC. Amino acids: CASSKYRGLKAYEQYF.

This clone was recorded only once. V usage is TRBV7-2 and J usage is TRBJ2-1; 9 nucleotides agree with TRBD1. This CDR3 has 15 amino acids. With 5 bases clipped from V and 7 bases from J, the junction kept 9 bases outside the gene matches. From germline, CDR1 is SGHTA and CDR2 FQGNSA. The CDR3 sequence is CASSHRDRVGNEQFF. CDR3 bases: TGTGCCAGCAGCCATCGGGACAGGGTGGGGAATGAGCAGTTCTTC.

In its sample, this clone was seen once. The chain's CDR3 is CASSLAGDEQYF. The CDR3 nucleotides read TGTGCCAGCAGCTTAGCCGGGGACGAGCAGTACTTC. V gene TRBV11-3 combines with J gene TRBJ2-7; maybe TRBD2 (5 bases). Trimming took 1 base from V and 5 from J, leaving 6 bases between them. CDR1 and CDR2 from the germline V gene are SGHNT and YENEEA. This CDR3 spans 12 amino acids.

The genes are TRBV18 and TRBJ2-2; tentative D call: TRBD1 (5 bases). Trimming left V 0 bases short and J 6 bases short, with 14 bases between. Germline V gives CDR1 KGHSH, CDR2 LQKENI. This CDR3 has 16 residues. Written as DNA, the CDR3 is TGTGCCAGCTCACCACCGGGAAGGGGCGGAGCCGGGGAGCTGTTTTTT. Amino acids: CASSPPGRGGAGELFF.

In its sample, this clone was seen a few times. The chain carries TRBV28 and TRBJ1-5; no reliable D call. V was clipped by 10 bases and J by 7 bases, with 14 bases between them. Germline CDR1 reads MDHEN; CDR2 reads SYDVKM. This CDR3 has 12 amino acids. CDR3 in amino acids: CATRGPNQPQHF. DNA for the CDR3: TGTGCCACCCGAGGTCCTAACCAGCCCCAGCATTTT.

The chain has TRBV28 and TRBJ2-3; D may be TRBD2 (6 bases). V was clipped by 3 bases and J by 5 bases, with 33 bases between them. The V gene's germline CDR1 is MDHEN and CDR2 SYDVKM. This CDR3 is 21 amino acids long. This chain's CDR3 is CASSLQSEGLARIKKKDTQYF. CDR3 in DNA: TGTGCCAGCAGTTTGCAGTCTGAGGGCCTAGCGAGAATTAAAAAAAAAGATACGCAGTATTTT.

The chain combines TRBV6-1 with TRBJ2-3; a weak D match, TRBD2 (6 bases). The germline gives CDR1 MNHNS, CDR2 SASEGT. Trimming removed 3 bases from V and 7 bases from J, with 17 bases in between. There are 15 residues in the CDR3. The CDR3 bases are TGTGCCAGCAGTGAGGTTTCCGGGGCGGGAAATACGCAGTATTTT. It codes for CASSEVSGAGNTQYF.

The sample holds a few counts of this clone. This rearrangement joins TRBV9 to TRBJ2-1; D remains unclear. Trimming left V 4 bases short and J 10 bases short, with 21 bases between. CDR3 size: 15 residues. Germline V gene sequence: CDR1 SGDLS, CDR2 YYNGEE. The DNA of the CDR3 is TGTGCCAGCAGCCCTTTCCTCGGCGCGGAAGCCGAGCAGTTCTTC. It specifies CASSPFLGAEAEQFF.

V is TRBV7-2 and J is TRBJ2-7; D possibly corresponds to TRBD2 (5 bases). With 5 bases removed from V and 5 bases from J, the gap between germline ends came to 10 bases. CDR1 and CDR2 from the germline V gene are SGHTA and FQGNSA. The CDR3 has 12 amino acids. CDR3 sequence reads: CASSRLAHEQYF. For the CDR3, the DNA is TGTGCCAGCAGCAGGCTAGCTCACGAGCAGTACTTC. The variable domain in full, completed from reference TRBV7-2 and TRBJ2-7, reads GAGVSQSPSNKVTEKGKDVELRCDPISGHTALYWYRQSLGQGLEFLIYFQGNSAPDKSGLPSDRFSAERTGGSVSTLTIQRTQQEDSAVYLCASSRLAHEQYFGPGTRLTVT.

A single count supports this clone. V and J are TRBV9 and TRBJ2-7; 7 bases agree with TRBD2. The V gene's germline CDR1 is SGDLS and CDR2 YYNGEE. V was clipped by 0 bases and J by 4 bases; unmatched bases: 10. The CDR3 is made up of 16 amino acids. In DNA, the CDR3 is TGTGCCAGCAGCGTAGGGACGGGAGGAGGTTCGTACGAGCAGTACTTC. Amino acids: CASSVGTGGGSYEQYF. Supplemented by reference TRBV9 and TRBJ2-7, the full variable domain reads DSGVTQTPKHLITATGQRVTLRCSPRSGDLSVYWYQQSLDQGLQFLIQYYNGEERAKGNILERFSAQQFPDLHSELNLSSLELGDSALYFCASSVGTGGGSYEQYFGPGTRLTVT.

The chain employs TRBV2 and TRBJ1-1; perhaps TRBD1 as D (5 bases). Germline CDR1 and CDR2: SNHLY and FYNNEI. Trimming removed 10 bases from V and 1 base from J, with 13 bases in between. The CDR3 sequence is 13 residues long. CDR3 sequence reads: CATSGGGNTEAFF. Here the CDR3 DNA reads TGTGCCACCTCGGGGGGAGGGAACACTGAAGCTTTCTTT.

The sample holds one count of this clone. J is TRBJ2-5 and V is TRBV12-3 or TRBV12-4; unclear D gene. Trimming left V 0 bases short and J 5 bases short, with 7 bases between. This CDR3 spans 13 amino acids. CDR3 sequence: CASSLARTETQYF. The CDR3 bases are TGTGCCAGCAGTTTAGCGCGAACGGAGACCCAGTACTTC.

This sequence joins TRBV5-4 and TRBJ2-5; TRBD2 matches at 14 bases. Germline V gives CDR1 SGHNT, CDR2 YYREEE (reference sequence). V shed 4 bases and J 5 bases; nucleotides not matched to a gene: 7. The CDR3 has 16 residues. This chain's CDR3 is CASSPRLAGGPETQYF. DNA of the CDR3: TGTGCCAGCAGCCCCCGACTAGCGGGAGGGCCGGAGACCCAGTACTTC.

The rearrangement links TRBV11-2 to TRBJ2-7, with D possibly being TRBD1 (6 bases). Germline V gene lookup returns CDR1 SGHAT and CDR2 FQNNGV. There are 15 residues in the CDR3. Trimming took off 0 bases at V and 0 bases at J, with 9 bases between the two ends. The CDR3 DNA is TGTGCCAGCAGCTTAGATACAGGGTTCTCCTACGAGCAGTACTTC. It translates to CASSLDTGFSYEQYF.

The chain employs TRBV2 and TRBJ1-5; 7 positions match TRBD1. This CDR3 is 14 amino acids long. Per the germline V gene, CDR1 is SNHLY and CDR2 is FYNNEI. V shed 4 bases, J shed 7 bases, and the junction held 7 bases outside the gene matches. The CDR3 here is CASSATGVEQPQHF. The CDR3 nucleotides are TGTGCCAGCAGTGCCACAGGGGTGGAACAGCCCCAGCATTTT.

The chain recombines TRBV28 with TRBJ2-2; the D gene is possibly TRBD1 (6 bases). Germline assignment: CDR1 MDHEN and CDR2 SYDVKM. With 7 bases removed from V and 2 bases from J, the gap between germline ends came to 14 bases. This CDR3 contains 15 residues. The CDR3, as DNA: TGTGCCAGCACAGAACCGGGACACAACACCGGGGAGCTGTTTTTT. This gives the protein CASTEPGHNTGELFF.

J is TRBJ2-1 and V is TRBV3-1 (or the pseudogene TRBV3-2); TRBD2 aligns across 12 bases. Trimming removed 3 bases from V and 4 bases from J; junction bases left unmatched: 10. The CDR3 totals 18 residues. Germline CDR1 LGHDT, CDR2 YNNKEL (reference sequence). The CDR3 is CASSQTRLAGVAYNEQFF. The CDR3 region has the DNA TGTGCCAGCAGCCAGACCCGACTAGCGGGAGTTGCTTACAATGAGCAGTTCTTC.

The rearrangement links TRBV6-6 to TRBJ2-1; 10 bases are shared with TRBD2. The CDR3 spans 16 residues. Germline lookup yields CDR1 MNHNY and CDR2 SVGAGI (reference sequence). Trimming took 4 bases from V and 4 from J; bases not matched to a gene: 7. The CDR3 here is CASSSPTSGPYNEQFF. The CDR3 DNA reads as TGTGCCAGCAGTTCCCCGACTAGCGGGCCTTACAATGAGCAGTTCTTC.

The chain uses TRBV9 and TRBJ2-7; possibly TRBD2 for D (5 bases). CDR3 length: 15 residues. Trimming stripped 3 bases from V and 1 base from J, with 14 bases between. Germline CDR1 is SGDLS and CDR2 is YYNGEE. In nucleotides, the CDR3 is TGTGCCAGCAGCGCGGACTGGATCCATTCCTACGAGCAGTACTTC. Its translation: CASSADWIHSYEQYF.

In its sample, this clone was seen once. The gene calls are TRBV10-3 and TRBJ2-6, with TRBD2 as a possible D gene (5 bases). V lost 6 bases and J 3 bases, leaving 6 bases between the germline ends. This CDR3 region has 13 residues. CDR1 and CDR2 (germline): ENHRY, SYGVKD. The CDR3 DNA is TGTGCCATCAGCGGGATTGGGGCCAACGTCCTGACTTTC. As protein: CAISGIGANVLTF.

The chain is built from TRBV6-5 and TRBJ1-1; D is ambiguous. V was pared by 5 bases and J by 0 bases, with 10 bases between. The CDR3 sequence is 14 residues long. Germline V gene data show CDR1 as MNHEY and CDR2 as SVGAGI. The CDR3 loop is CASSKRGMNTEAFF. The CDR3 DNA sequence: TGTGCCAGCAGTAAAAGAGGCATGAACACTGAAGCTTTCTTT.

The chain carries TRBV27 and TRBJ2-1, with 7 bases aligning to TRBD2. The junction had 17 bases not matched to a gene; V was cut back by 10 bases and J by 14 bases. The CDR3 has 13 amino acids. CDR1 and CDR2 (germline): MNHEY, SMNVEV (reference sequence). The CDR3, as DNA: TGTGCCACCGCCGTGGGAGGGCCTTTCGTCGAGTTCTTC. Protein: CATAVGGPFVEFF.

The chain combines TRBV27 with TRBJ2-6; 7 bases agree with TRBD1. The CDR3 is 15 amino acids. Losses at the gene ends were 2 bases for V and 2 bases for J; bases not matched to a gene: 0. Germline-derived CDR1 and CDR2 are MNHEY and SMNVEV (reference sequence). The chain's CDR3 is CASSLTGAGANVLTF. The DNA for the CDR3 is TGTGCCAGCAGTTTAACAGGGGCTGGGGCCAACGTCCTGACTTTC. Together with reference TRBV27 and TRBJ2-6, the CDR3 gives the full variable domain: EAQVTQNPRYLITVTGKKLTVTCSQNMNHEYMSWYRQDPGLGLRQIYYSMNVEVTDKGDVPEGYKVSRKEKRNFPLILESPSPNQTSLYFCASSLTGAGANVLTFGAGSRLTVL.